This T cell receptor beta chain emerged from a study of blood T cells in healthy people across ages. Study-wide points: Greater diversity and more naive CD4+ cells were seen in long-lived donors than in aged donors. Estimated diversity, derived from one million T cells, was regarded as an underestimate.

Germline loops: CDR1 LGHNA, CDR2 YSLEER. Trimming took 0 bases from V and 5 from J, leaving 11 bases between them. The CDR3 extends over 15 amino acids. This clonotype was counted only a few times. No antigen is known for it. Individuals who donated were healthy Caucasians from Russia aged about 6 to 95. Each individual donor underwent a draw of about 9.9 milliliters of peripheral blood. The use of a sample-barcoded 5' primer and a J-beta primer mix characterized a second PCR of about 7 to 12 cycles. From the 5' RACE reads, TCRdb called clonotypes with MiXCR, one entry per CDR3 protein. The table has approximately 810,000 distinct CDR3 sequences, 36% seen once.

Sequenced: blood. The chain has TRBV4-3 and TRBJ1-5; D is unclear. The TCR sequence derives from a man between 18 and 29 years old in good health. CDR3: CASSQDWRLDQPQHF. The DNA for the CDR3 is TGCGCCAGCAGCCAAGATTGGCGCCTTGATCAGCCCCAGCATTTT.